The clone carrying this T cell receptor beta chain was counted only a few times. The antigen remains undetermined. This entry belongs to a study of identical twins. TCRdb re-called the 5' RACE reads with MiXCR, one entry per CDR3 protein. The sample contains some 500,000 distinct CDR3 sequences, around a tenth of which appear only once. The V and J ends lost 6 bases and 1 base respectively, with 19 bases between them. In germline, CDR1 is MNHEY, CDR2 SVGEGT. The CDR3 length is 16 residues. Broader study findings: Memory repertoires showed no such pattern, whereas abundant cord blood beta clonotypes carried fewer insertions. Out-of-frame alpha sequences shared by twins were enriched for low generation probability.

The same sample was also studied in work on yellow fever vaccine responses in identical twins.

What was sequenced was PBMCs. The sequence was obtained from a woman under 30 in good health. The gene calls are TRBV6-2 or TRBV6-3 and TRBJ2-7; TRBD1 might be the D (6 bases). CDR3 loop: CASSKRPQGWSYEQYF. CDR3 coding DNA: TGTGCCAGCAGCAAAAGGCCACAGGGTTGGTCCTACGAGCAGTACTTC.